These T cell receptor beta chains were read from a single sample in a study of human T cells and chemical hapten exposure. TCRdb fed the RACE reads into MiXCR, producing one record per CDR3 protein. The table has approximately 50,000 distinct CDR3 sequences, about 10% seen once; the top ten hold about 4%. Sequences were derived from whole blood, sampled in connection with sensitization to the hapten diphenylcyclopropenone (DPC). The origin of the receptors is a woman in her 40s with alopecia areata. Some clones in this sample may be carry-over from other donors' samples. The conserved cysteine and the conserved F or W are not part of the CDR3 here. A D gene is named only where the DNA matches it firmly. Not all rows give a size; the values are once, few, many and, for expanded clones, a class.

j_gene,d_gene,abundance,v_gene,CDR3aa
TRBJ2-2,NA,many,TRBV5-1,ASSLAQGYTGELF
TRBJ2-7,TRBD1,few,TRBV9,ASSERPGTGAYEQY
TRBJ2-1,NA,many,TRBV7-9,ASSLGLADENEQF
TRBJ2-1,NA,NA,TRBV19,ASNSIPSSYNEQF
TRBJ2-7,NA,many,TRBV3-1,ASSQGTSPSSYEQY
TRBJ2-6,TRBD2,NA,TRBV2,ASSEAHLAGPSGANVLT
TRBJ1-2,NA,many,TRBV7-2,ASSLGQAAGGYT
TRBJ2-2,TRBD1,many,TRBV6-6,ASSPRTGSSGELF
TRBJ2-1,TRBD2,NA,TRBV3-1,ASSQGGGLAAPIGV
TRBJ2-4,NA,few,TRBV20-1,SAPLMGGLAKNIQY
TRBJ2-1,TRBD2,NA,TRBV20-1,SARRGSLSEGEQF
TRBJ2-7,TRBD1,many,TRBV6-5,ASSYAGGQGLSYEQY